The TCR beta chain described here comes from a study of blood T cells in healthy people across ages. Whole-study results and caveats: The long-lived group displayed more naive CD4+ cells, plus higher diversity, than the aged donors did. Age brought a roughly linear fall in TCR beta diversity measured per million T cells.

Then a second PCR, running roughly 7 to 11 cycles, was carried out with a sample-barcoded 5' primer and a J-beta primer mix. Paired-end reads containing CDR3 totaled no fewer than 2.5 million for each sample. TCRdb analysed the 5' RACE reads with MiXCR anew, one entry per CDR3 protein. Of around 1,700,000 distinct CDR3 sequences in the sample, 25% to 30% were seen once. Regarding this clonotype: What it binds is not known.

Peripheral blood samples of roughly 9.8 milliliters were drawn from each donor. The sequenced sample was blood. This sequence originates from a woman in her twenties or thirties in good health.

In DNA, the CDR3 is TGTGCCACCAGTGAAAAGGACGAGCAGTTCTTC. Translating it yields CATSEKDEQFF. V and J are TRBV24-1 and TRBJ2-1, with D unclear. CDR1 is KGHDR, CDR2 SFDVKD, per germline. This CDR3 comprises 11 residues. Trimming left V 4 bases short and J 10 bases short, with 7 bases between.